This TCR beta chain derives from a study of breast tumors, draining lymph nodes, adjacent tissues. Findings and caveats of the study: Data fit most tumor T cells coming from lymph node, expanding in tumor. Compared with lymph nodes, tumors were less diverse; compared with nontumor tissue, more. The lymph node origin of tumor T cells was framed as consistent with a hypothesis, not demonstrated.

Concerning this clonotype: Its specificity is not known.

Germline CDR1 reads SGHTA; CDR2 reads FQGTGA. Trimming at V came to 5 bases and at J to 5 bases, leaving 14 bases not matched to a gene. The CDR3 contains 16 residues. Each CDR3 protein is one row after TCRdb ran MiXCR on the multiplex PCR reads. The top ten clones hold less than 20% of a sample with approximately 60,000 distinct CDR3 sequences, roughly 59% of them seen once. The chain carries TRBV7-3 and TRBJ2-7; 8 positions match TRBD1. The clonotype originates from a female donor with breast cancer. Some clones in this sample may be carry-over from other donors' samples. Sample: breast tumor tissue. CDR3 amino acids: CASSLPGTRGQDEQYF. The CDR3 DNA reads TGTGCCAGCAGCCTCCCCGGGACCAGGGGACAGGACGAGCAGTACTTC. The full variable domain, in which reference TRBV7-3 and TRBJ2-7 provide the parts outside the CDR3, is GAGVSQTPSNKVTEKGKYVELRCDPISGHTALYWYRQSLGQGPEFLIYFQGTGAADDSGLPNDRFFAVRPEGSVSTLKIQRTERGDSAVYLCASSLPGTRGQDEQYFGPGTRLTVT.